This T cell receptor beta chain was sequenced for a study of cytomegalovirus exposure and HLA in healthy donors. About this clone: As yet, its antigen is unknown.

Study results and limitations: In a later analysis, at a false discovery rate of 0.05, roughly 17,000 TCR beta sequences were associated with HLA alleles.

The CDR3 contains 12 residues. Trimming shortened V by 3 bases and J by 6 bases, and 8 bases separated the two germline ends. The germline V gene has CDR1 SGHTA and CDR2 FQGNSA. PCR used 60 Vbeta primers and 13 Jbeta primers. Repertoires were generated with immunoSEQ multiplex PCR, while TCRdb's copy carries only in-frame clones and drops some. The table has about 180,000 clones, roughly 70% seen once. The clonotype was recovered from a male donor in good health and CMV-seronegative. Sequenced sample: PBMCs. The chain joins TRBV7-2 to TRBJ1-2; D not resolved. The CDR3 protein is CASSFMRNGYTF. The CDR3 bases are TGTGCCAGCAGCTTTATGAGGAATGGCTACACCTTC.